This record covers a single T cell receptor (beta chain). Its antigen remains undetermined. There are no base qualities to consult, and no much larger clone falls within one base. This record comes from a study of OX40 agonist ivuxolimab in advanced cancers. Describing the broader study: The costimulatory receptor OX40 (CD134) was targeted by ivuxolimab, a fully human IgG2 agonistic monoclonal antibody. Intravenous ivuxolimab was administered to patients every 2 weeks at six dose levels: 0.01, 0.1, 0.3, 1.5, 3 and 10 mg/kg. Among the approximately 50 dose-escalation patients, 19 had hepatocellular carcinoma, around 15 melanoma, 9 renal cell carcinoma and 9 head and neck cancer. In the dose-escalation cohort, 75% to 85% of patients were male, and the mean age was 60 years with a range of roughly 20 to 85. Prior anti-PD-1, anti-PD-L1 or anti-CTLA-4 therapy was permitted, and checkpoint inhibitors had been received by roughly two fifths of dose-escalation patients. Partial responses were achieved by three dose-escalation patients, of whom one had hepatocellular carcinoma and two had cutaneous melanoma. Peripheral TCRbeta sequencing aimed to test whether ivuxolimab altered TCR sequence diversity and caused clonal T-cell expansion. The paper covers the monotherapy dose-escalation part of the phase I ivuxolimab trial, which included N ≈ 50 patients.

Measured from the cysteine to the phenylalanine, the CDR3 is 16 residues long. Only the CDR3 DNA stays, 48 bases, in frame from base 1. The junction shows trimming of 2 bases on V and 5 bases on J, plus 15 bases between the germline ends. CDR1 and CDR2 were assigned from the germline V gene (reference sequence) as MNHNY and SVGAGI. To sequence the TCRbeta CDR3 region, genomic DNA was isolated from the sorted cells. TCRbeta CDR3 regions were sequenced using the immunoSEQ Assay. The clones in this table, taken by TCRdb from immuneACCESS, are in-frame only. Not every clone is retained; where verified, under half of the shortfall comes from an unresolved V gene, and the cause of the rest is unknown. The sample table holds some 96,000 clones, of which around 91% were seen once. Clones ranked in the top ten supply about 0.17% of the sample. The trial excluded patients who had a history of autoimmune disease or were on systemic immunosuppression. Peripheral blood for TCR sequencing was drawn from every dose cohort at baseline, at cycle 4 day 1 and at cycle 7 day 1. The samples were drawn from a first-in-human, open-label, multicenter phase I dose-escalation trial of ivuxolimab. The trial enrolled adults with locally advanced or metastatic head and neck squamous cell, hepatocellular, melanoma or renal cell carcinoma. Before TCR sequencing, CD4+ and CD8+ T cells were separately sorted from peripheral blood.

Here is what the overall study found, with its caveats: At doses from 0.1 to 3.0 mg/kg, clonal expansion was seen in both CD4+ and CD8+ blood T cells between baseline and week 6. After ivuxolimab, more expanded clones were found on average in CD8+ T cells than in CD4+ T cells. Low levels of normalized T-cell clonal expansion were also shown by some nonresponding patients. The antigen specificity of the clonally expanded peripheral T cells was not determined. Partial responders in the 0.1-3.0 mg/kg groups had among the lowest normalized peripheral clonal expansion, especially among CD8+ T cells.

The chain couples TRBV6-6 to TRBJ2-2, and perhaps TRBD2 as D gene, on 6 matching bases. This receptor was obtained from an adult with an advanced solid tumor such as melanoma, head and neck, liver or kidney cancer. The sample consisted of CD4+ or CD8+ T cells sorted from blood, taken in a trial of the OX40 agonist ivuxolimab. The CDR3 is CASSYAGQGGTGELFF. The DNA is as follows: TGTGCCAGCAGTTACGCAGGGCAGGGAGGAACCGGGGAGCTGTTTTTT.